The TCR beta chain under discussion was sequenced for a study of identical twins (dated by TCRdb to 2016 to 2017). General notes on the study: The study deep-sequenced TCR alpha and beta repertoires from monozygotic twins, unrelated adults of various ages and cord blood to test whether fetal clonotypes persist. To rule out contamination, the twin experiments were replicated at different times with different library preparation protocols. Overall results and qualifications from the work: Fewer insertions were carried by abundant cord blood beta clonotypes; a weaker similar trend was observed in young adult naive repertoires, while no such trend was observed in memory repertoires. Compared with coincidental sharing between unrelated individuals, an excess of low generation-probability sequences was observed among out-of-frame TCR alpha sequences shared between twins. The excess sharing between twins in beta out-of-frame sequences was weaker because fewer shared sequences reduced the signal-to-noise ratio. Recombination models systematically underestimated out-of-frame TCR alpha sharing in monozygotic twins but agreed with sharing between unrelated individuals. Because the same donors could not be followed over many years, conclusions were based on cross-sectional statistical analysis. Invariant T cells such as MAIT and iNKT could partly confound zero-insertion analyses, though diverse VJ usage argued against this for most clonotypes.

Cut back by 7 bases and 3 bases, the V and J ends lie 25 bases apart. The CDR3 runs 18 amino acids, cysteine and phenylalanine included. Here the CDR3 DNA is all that survives: 54 bases in frame from base 1. The germline V gene supplies CDR1 MNHNS and CDR2 SASEGT. Turning to this clonotype: Its target antigen remains unknown. Within one base of it there is no much larger clone, and no base qualities were kept.

Library preparation was by 5' RACE. The sequencer listed for this sample is Illumina HiSeq 2000. Template switching introduced a universal primer binding site; the final cDNA contained a unique molecular identifier, enabling accurate counting of TCR cDNA molecules. Specific primers in the conserved constant-segment region were used to synthesize first-strand cDNA for TCR alpha and beta chains. To control for contamination, every cDNA library carried two barcodes: a SMART-Mk sample barcode plus Illumina barcodes. TruSeq adapter sequences, together with Illumina sample barcodes, were added in two successive PCR steps. Sequencing of the TCR alpha and beta cDNA libraries was done on the Illumina HiSeq platform using custom primers. The published analysis was carried out like this. MiGEC was used to process raw reads and extract unique molecular identifiers, and MiXCR was used to find CDR3 positions. For each individual, recombination models were inferred using an EM algorithm with the repgenHMM and IGoR tools. The analysis of shared clonotypes was done with the tcR package in R, with sharing normalized by the product of cloneset sizes. Out-of-frame nonproductive sequences were analyzed to study raw recombination free of thymic and clonal selection effects. TCRdb applied fastp at Q25 and MiXCR to the public reads, then kept only in-frame beta chains. Every entry covers one CDR3 protein and lists the most common genes and DNA from its rows. The V and J calls and clone size come from TCRdb's table, not from the authors' own analysis. The sample table records some 570,000 distinct CDR3 sequences; about a fifth of these occur just once. 0.48% of the sample goes to the ten largest clones.

Every donor was a healthy Caucasian. Three pairs of female monozygotic twins, all aged about 18 to 29 years, made up the twin cohort. Positive isolation kits from Invitrogen were used to isolate CD4+ and CD8+ T cell populations. These data are also associated with another study on yellow fever vaccine responses in identical twins. Per the second study: The T cell response to vaccination in identical twins was reported by the authors to appear partly convergent and partly personalized. In identical twins, the study followed T cell clones that responded to the vaccine with precision.

This receptor chain uses TRBV6-1 and TRBJ1-5; the D gene is perhaps TRBD1, on 6 matching bases. Sequencing used CD4+ T cells sorted from blood. The TCR was taken from a woman aged 18-29 years in good health. The DNA reads TGTGCCAGCATCCTCCGGGGGACCCAGGGGTGGGACAATCAGCCCCAGCATTTT. This translates into CASILRGTQGWDNQPQHF.